The 17 T cell receptor beta chains listed next were all sequenced from one sample in a study of vaccination and CD4 T cells after COVID-19. The Oncomine TCR Beta short-read assay was applied to DNA of cultured CD4+ T cells. A single record per CDR3 protein comes from TCRdb applying MiXCR to the PCR reads. The sample records fewer than 13,000 distinct CDR3 sequences, 50% to 70% being singletons. Treatment in this sample: roughly nine-day PBMC culture with coronavirus spike peptide pools or control peptides (ViraFEST assay). For these receptors, no antigen is known. The sequencing sample was made of CD4+ T cells from blood, cultured in vitro. These receptors were collected from a human donor who had recovered from COVID-19.

The sample holds a few counts of this clonotype. V and J are TRBV19 and TRBJ1-5; D ambiguous. The germline V gene encodes CDR1 LNHDA and CDR2 SQIVND (reference sequence). Trimming shortened V by 2 bases and J by 5 bases, and 22 bases separated the two germline ends. This CDR3 contains 18 residues. The CDR3 sequence: CASSISNIRVSFHQPQHF. In nucleotides, the CDR3 is TGTGCCAGTAGTATATCGAATATTCGAGTCAGTTTTCATCAGCCCCAGCATTTT. Supplemented by reference TRBV19 and TRBJ1-5, the full variable domain reads DGGITQSPKYLFRKEGQNVTLSCEQNLNHDAMYWYRQDPGQGLRLIYYSQIVNDFQKGDIAEGYSVSREKKESFPLTVTSAQKNPTAFYLCASSISNIRVSFHQPQHFGDGTRLSIL.

A single count supports this clonotype. The CDR3 region is CASSERRGGNTIYF. CDR3 sequence (DNA): TGTGCCAGCAGTGAAAGGAGAGGTGGAAACACCATATATTTT. This chain uses TRBV6-1 with TRBJ1-3; no reliable D call. V was trimmed by 2 bases and J by 3 bases, leaving 8 bases between them. This CDR3 spans 14 amino acids. Germline CDR1 and CDR2: MNHNS and SASEGT.

This clonotype has more than one count but fewer than ten. This chain links TRBV20-1 with TRBJ2-3; possibly TRBD1 for D (6 bases). The V gene lost 2 bases and the J gene lost 6 bases, with 12 bases spanning the gap. The CDR3 length is 13 residues. Germline-derived CDR1 and CDR2 are DFQATT and SNEGSKA (reference sequence). CDR3 nucleotide sequence: TGCAGTGCTAGATCGGTCCAGGGGGATACGCAGTATTTT. Protein sequence: CSARSVQGDTQYF.

The chain employs TRBV6-2 or TRBV6-3 and TRBJ2-2, with a weak D call TRBD2 (6 bases). The CDR3 extends over 12 amino acids. V lost 6 bases, J lost 6 bases, and 8 bases lay in between. CDR1 and CDR2 from the germline V gene are MNHEY and SVGEGT. The CDR3 DNA reads as TGTGCCAGCAGCCGGAGGGCCGGGGAGCTGTTTTTT. Amino acid sequence: CASSRRAGELFF.

This chain joins TRBV2 and TRBJ2-1, with D possibly being TRBD1 or TRBD2 (5 bases each). CDR1 and CDR2 from the germline V gene are SNHLY and FYNNEI. V lost 2 bases to trimming and J lost 9 bases, with 17 bases between them. This CDR3 is 15 amino acids long. CDR3 protein: CASSELSYGGGEQFF. DNA for the CDR3: TGTGCCAGCAGTGAATTGTCGTATGGGGGTGGTGAGCAGTTCTTC.

The chain links TRBV7-2 to TRBJ1-2; 9 nucleotides agree with TRBD1. The CDR3 extends over 15 amino acids. The V gene end was trimmed by 5 bases and the J gene end by 7 bases; junction bases not matched to a gene: 11. The germline V gene encodes CDR1 SGHTA and CDR2 FQGNSA. CDR3 nucleotide sequence: TGTGCCAGCAGCCCCACCCTACAGGGGGCTAGTGGCTACACCTTC. Translating gives CASSPTLQGASGYTF. Full variable domain (rest looked up from reference TRBV7-2 and TRBJ1-2): GAGVSQSPSNKVTEKGKDVELRCDPISGHTALYWYRQSLGQGLEFLIYFQGNSAPDKSGLPSDRFSAERTGGSVSTLTIQRTQQEDSAVYLCASSPTLQGASGYTFGSGTRLTVV.

This chain joins TRBV20-1 and TRBJ1-1; tentatively, D is TRBD1 (5 bases). The V gene lost 5 bases and the J gene lost 8 bases, with 24 bases spanning the gap. This CDR3 contains 15 residues. CDR1 is DFQATT and CDR2 is SNEGSKA in the germline V gene (reference sequence). CDR3 sequence (DNA): TGCAGTGCTTGGGAGCATGGCAGGGAGGGTTTAGAAGCTTTCTTT. Translating it yields CSAWEHGREGLEAFF.

The CDR3 DNA sequence: TGTGCCAGCAGCTTAAGTCGCTGGGATCGCGGCTACACCTTC. Translating it yields CASSLSRWDRGYTF. The genes are TRBV7-2 and TRBJ1-2, with D unresolved. Trimming removed 2 bases at V and 8 bases at J, with 15 bases between. CDR1 and CDR2 (germline): SGHTA, FQGNSA. This CDR3 is 14 amino acids long.

The chain combines TRBV18 with TRBJ1-1, with 7 bases fitting TRBD1. This CDR3 has 17 residues. Trimming took 6 bases from V and 7 from J; bases not matched to a gene: 20. The germline V gene has CDR1 KGHSH and CDR2 LQKENI. This chain's CDR3 is CASSPRTGISIGGEAFF. DNA for the CDR3: TGTGCCAGCTCGCCCCGGACAGGTATATCGATCGGGGGTGAAGCTTTCTTT.

The gene calls are TRBV27 and TRBJ1-2; the D is unclear. The CDR3 length is 13 residues. V lost 3 bases and J lost 7, with 12 bases in between. Germline assignment: CDR1 MNHEY and CDR2 SMNVEV (reference sequence). CDR3 loop: CASSFADSVGYTF. CDR3 nucleotides: TGTGCCAGCAGTTTTGCAGATAGTGTTGGCTACACCTTC.

This chain's CDR3 is CASSPGFSGNTIYF. In DNA form, the CDR3 reads TGTGCCAGCAGCCCCGGCTTCTCTGGAAACACCATATATTTT. The V and J genes are TRBV4-2 and TRBJ1-3; D not certain. The germline V and J ends were trimmed by 4 bases and 0 bases, with 7 bases remaining between them. CDR3 length: 14 amino acids. Germline CDR1 is LGHNA and CDR2 is YNFKEQ.

The chain is built from TRBV20-1 and TRBJ2-3; 8 nucleotides agree with TRBD2. The germline V gene has CDR1 DFQATT and CDR2 SNEGSKA (reference sequence). The CDR3 runs 15 residues. J gave up 6 bases and V 2 bases, and 10 bases lay outside the gene matches. The CDR3 protein is CSARKGLVNADTQYF. CDR3 sequence (DNA): TGCAGTGCTAGAAAGGGACTAGTGAATGCCGATACGCAGTATTTT.

V and J are TRBV27 and TRBJ1-2; perhaps TRBD1 as D (5 bases). Germline V gene sequence: CDR1 MNHEY, CDR2 SMNVEV (reference sequence). Trimming left V 4 bases short and J 6 bases short, with 18 bases between. The CDR3 loop spans 15 amino acids. The chain's CDR3 is CASSSRQGGWNGYTF. In nucleotides, the CDR3 is TGTGCCAGCAGTTCTAGGCAGGGTGGATGGAATGGCTACACCTTC.

The V and J genes are TRBV12-3 or TRBV12-4 and TRBJ1-5; the D gene is possibly TRBD1 (6 bases). This CDR3 is built from 15 residues. V lost 6 bases to trimming and J lost 4 bases, with 16 bases between them. CDR3 sequence (DNA): TGTGCCAGCAGCCGTATTACGGGGGCGAATCAGCCCCAGCATTTT. Translated, it gives CASSRITGANQPQHF.

This clonotype was counted a few times. The V and J genes are TRBV20-1 and TRBJ1-3; D not resolved. The CDR3 sequence is 12 residues long. Trimming left V 6 bases short and J 8 bases short, with 14 bases between. CDR1 and CDR2 (germline): DFQATT, SNEGSKA (reference sequence). The CDR3 loop reads CSAPRGGDTIYF. CDR3 DNA: TGCAGTGCCCCCCGGGGTGGGGACACCATATATTTT.

This clonotype was observed a handful of times. This chain connects TRBV19 to TRBJ1-6, with 8 bases lining up with TRBD1. The CDR3 totals 16 residues. J lost 7 bases, V lost 8 bases, and 13 bases had no gene match. Germline CDR1 LNHDA, CDR2 SQIVND (reference sequence). This CDR3 is CASSPGGGGVNSPLHF. DNA for the CDR3: TGTGCCAGTTCCCCAGGGGGCGGGGGTGTGAATTCACCCCTCCACTTT. Based on the CDR3 plus reference TRBV19 and TRBJ1-6, the full variable domain is DGGITQSPKYLFRKEGQNVTLSCEQNLNHDAMYWYRQDPGQGLRLIYYSQIVNDFQKGDIAEGYSVSREKKESFPLTVTSAQKNPTAFYLCASSPGGGGVNSPLHFGNGTRLTVT.

This clonotype has more than one count but fewer than ten. This rearrangement joins TRBV7-2 to TRBJ1-1; a possible D gene is TRBD1 (5 bases). Germline CDR1 and CDR2: SGHTA and FQGNSA. V gave up 5 bases and J gave up 1 base, with 8 bases separating them. This CDR3 is built from 13 residues. CDR3 bases: TGTGCCAGCAGCCACGGGGGGAACACTGAAGCTTTCTTT. This codes for CASSHGGNTEAFF.